The sequence of this T cell receptor beta chain was determined in a study of blood T cell repertoires in COVID-19. Only a few counts were recorded for this clone. Germline values: CDR1 SEHNR, CDR2 FQNEAQ (reference sequence). The V and J ends lost 2 bases and 0 bases respectively, with 7 bases between them. There are 15 residues in the CDR3. Categorization into cohorts depended on clinical history that participants reported. Clones were sequenced by immunoSEQ multiplex PCR, and TCRdb holds only the in-frame ones, with some missing. This sample carries approximately 260,000 clones, approximately 86% of them seen once, and the ten largest clones take roughly 6%.

This clonotype originated in a woman aged 25-40 years with acute COVID-19. The sample was PBMCs or T cells enriched from blood (not recorded which). The chain couples TRBV7-9 to TRBJ1-4; D ambiguous. The CDR3 sequence: CASSLRGATNEKLFF. The CDR3 DNA reads as TGTGCCAGCAGCTTAAGAGGTGCAACTAATGAAAAACTGTTTTTT. The full variable domain, completed using reference TRBV7-9 and TRBJ1-4, is DTGVSQNPRHKITKRGQNVTFRCDPISEHNRLYWYRQTLGQGPEFLTYFQNEAQLEKSRLLSDRFSAERPKGSFSTLEIQRTEQGDSAMYLCASSLRGATNEKLFFGSGTQLSVL.